This T cell receptor (beta chain) derives from a study of cytomegalovirus exposure and HLA in healthy donors listed by TCRdb under 2017. A note on the overall study: An earlier analysis of a few hundred of the donors reported 276 Gb of sequence data and 117 million unique TCR beta sequences obtained from about 200 million T cells. An early release that covered around 590 HLA-typed donors contained approximately 300 gigabases of sequencing data and 80 million or so unique TCR sequences. Of the approximately 370 genotyped donors, approximately 81% were placed in the genetic ancestry cluster associated with self-reported Caucasian donors. The aim of the study was to test whether cataloging public T cell receptors could identify signatures of past pathogen exposure. The study used immunosequencing to profile the T cell repertoires of around 600 subjects and linked those repertoires to cytomegalovirus serostatus. Along with the roughly 670-subject first cohort, a separate validation cohort of 120 different subjects was used. High-throughput TCR immunosequencing, statistical association of individual TCRs with disease status, and machine learning were combined to predict cytomegalovirus infection status. A later analysis re-analyzed previously published TCR beta repertoires from 666 donors and added high-resolution HLA genotyping to study TCR occurrence patterns. Rather than drawing on any new phenotypic data, the later analysis identified candidate immune exposures from TCR beta sequences and the way those sequences occurred across donors. An earlier analysis of some 600 of the donors applied high-throughput TCR beta sequencing to assess whether each TCR beta V gene segment acted as functional or pseudogenic. Donor age, sex, ethnicity and CMV serostatus were compiled alongside the repertoire data. Genome-wide SNP genotypes for about three fifths of the roughly 670 donors were used in a later genetic analysis, which treated that subset as a discovery cohort. All discovery cohort repertoires had been generated using a single sequencing platform. HLA typing included class I and class II loci at four-digit resolution. Typing coverage varied by locus: roughly 629-630 donors for A, B, C, DRB1 and DQB1; roughly 500 for DQA1; over 600 for DPA1; about 450 for DPB1. About 5 DR-DQ haplotypes were handled as single units for association and clustering, since linkage in the cohort was strong. Among 300 to 450 genotyped donors of the cohort, an average of approximately 240,000 unique TCR beta nucleotide sequences were sequenced per donor, about a sixth of them non-productive. Results and caveats for the whole study, not just this receptor: Because counts were too low, more than 15 rarely observed V segments, including chromosome 9 orphons, were left out of the earlier analysis of a few hundred of the donors. Several of the top co-occurrence clusters appeared to be linked to parvovirus B19, influenza, CMV and Epstein-Barr virus, according to a later analysis. Because the 87-base-pair reads could not distinguish some IMGT-functional V segments, including TRBV6-2 and TRBV6-3, those segments were excluded. The sequencing pipeline was judged likely to have produced a cluster of highly shared sequence variants as a technical artifact. The authors suggested that the approach could potentially be generalized to other disease states and immunological phenotypes. Correlated functional status among segregating V segments might reflect linkage disequilibrium, but an unknown experimental factor could not be ruled out. A few of the identified cytomegalovirus-associated TCR beta chains were confirmed in vitro to be specific for cytomegalovirus antigens. A later analysis found that HLA-associated TCR beta chains were more clonally expanded and had lower generation probabilities than equally common non-associated chains. Because HLA typing was missing for some donors at each locus, association tests included only the typed subset. In this cohort, only TCR beta chains were sequenced, and detectable features were limited by the absence of alpha or paired-chain data. The study listed 164 TCR beta chains as associated with cytomegalovirus. The classifier was reported to diagnose cytomegalovirus status with high specificity and sensitivity in both the original and validation cohorts. Presence/absence analyses assumed roughly uniform sequencing depth across donors, an assumption that may not hold. In a later genetic analysis, fewer N-insertions in productive TCRs were reported among donors in an Asian-associated ancestry cluster than the approximately 710-donor mean. An earlier analysis of some 560 of the donors showed that most TCR beta V segments appeared in productive rearrangements either about 87% or about 30% of the time, which broadly matched IMGT annotations. A further reported finding was that TCR beta sequences accurately predicted the HLA-A and HLA-B alleles for most subjects in the first cohort. The only immune exposure information available for the cohort was CMV serostatus. Across donors, most TCR sequences were observed very rarely, whereas some public TCRs were present in many individuals. In a later analysis, over 15,000 TCR beta sequences were associated with specific HLA alleles at a false discovery rate of 0.05. V-gene and J-gene trimming of TCR beta chains was associated with a missense DCLRE1C variant in a later genetic analysis, and the association was replicated in an independent cohort. Most CMV-associated TCR beta chains appeared to be HLA-restricted in a later analysis, and the HLA associations seemed to be driven largely by CMV exposure. Strong co-occurrence of HLA alleles, especially DR and DQ, made assigning TCR associations to individual alleles difficult. A later analysis found that TCR association rates varied across HLA loci, with DRB1 alleles showing the most associated TCRs and HLA-C alleles the fewest.

The cohort consisted of 650 to 700 healthy bone marrow donors. At the time of sampling, all cohort members were nominally healthy, though unrecorded immune exposures were likely present. The donor tested CMV seronegative and was one of the 352 seronegative cohort members. A peripheral blood sample was collected from each donor, and TCR beta sequencing was performed on peripheral blood mononuclear cells. Genomic DNA extraction from the blood cell samples was performed with the Qiagen DNeasy Blood Extraction Kit. This clone was counted between two and nine times. No antigen is known for it. The sample holds no much larger clone one base away, and base qualities are not on file. Library method: the immunoSEQ multiplex PCR assay. A mixture of 60 forward primers for TCR Vbeta segments and 13 reverse primers for TCR Jbeta segments was used in the multiplex PCR. Amplification of the CDR3 region of rearranged TCR beta genes was performed with a multiplex PCR assay on genomic DNA. The amplified TCR beta libraries were sequenced on the Illumina HiSeq System as 87-base-pair reads. The authors processed their data as follows. A later analysis counted about 80 million unique TCR beta chains across the 550 to 750 repertoires, and 10 million to 12 million of these chains were shared by at least two donors. A nearest-neighbor algorithm error-corrected the raw reads and collapsed the reads into unique sequences, merging closely related sequences to remove PCR and sequencing errors. V, D and J gene segments were assigned by aligning CDR3 sequences to IMGT reference sequences. For a sequence to be retained, a match of at least six nucleotides was required to both a V gene segment and a J gene segment. A rearrangement was called productive if the CDR3 had no stop codons and remained in frame with V and J, and every other rearrangement was called non-productive. CDR3 was defined by IMGT convention, running from the second conserved V-encoded cysteine to the conserved J-encoded phenylalanine. Sequences without an unambiguous match to a single V gene segment were excluded from the earlier analysis of approximately 600 of the donors. An earlier analysis of fewer than 750 of the donors classified V segments as functional when productive rearrangements were above 56.7% and as segregating when the standard deviation between donors was above 5%. A statistical classification framework was built for diagnosing cytomegalovirus status from the catalog of TCR beta chain sequences. A later analysis assigned V and J genes by comparing TCR nucleotide sequences with IMGT/GENE-DB human TR gene sequences. In a later analysis, CDR3 sequences and most-parsimonious VDJ recombination scenarios were assigned using the TCRdist pipeline. In a later analysis, each TCR beta chain was defined by its CDR3 amino acid sequence together with its V-gene family, and reads lacking a unique V-gene family were excluded. To address suspected cross-contamination and a sequencing artifact, a later analysis removed 592 highly shared, low-generation-probability nucleotide sequences. For each public chain, a later analysis derived a clonal expansion index from normalized ranks of inferred template counts within each repertoire. A later analysis computed generation probabilities with a VDJ recombination model fitted to out-of-frame rearrangements, and checked the results against IGoR. Hypergeometric tests were used in a later analysis to score TCR-TCR, TCR-HLA and TCR-CMV co-occurrence, with a repertoire-size bias correction applied to the TCR pairs. To estimate false discovery rates, a later analysis permuted the HLA or CMV assignments 20 times. In a later analysis, co-occurring TCRs were grouped with DBSCAN, and TCRdist sequence similarity was added when clustering was performed within HLA-allele-positive subsets. For co-occurrence clustering, repertoires with fewer than 30,000 or more than 120,000 public chains were excluded, along with five or six repertoires with anomalous nucleotide sharing. In TCRdb, the immuneACCESS table is reduced to in-frame sequences with V and J assigned. These tables do not hold every clone; where another copy was compared, an unresolved V gene accounts for under half, and the others remain unexplained. Clonal size and the V and J genes are those of that table, whereas D and trimming came from the DNA. This sample is represented by roughly 90,000 clones; approximately 84% of them were singletons. The ten most abundant clones make up around 2.3% of the sample.

CDR1 and CDR2, looked up from the germline V gene, are MNHNS and SASEGT. The CDR3 covers 14 residues, taking in both the cysteine and the phenylalanine. Only the CDR3 portion is preserved as DNA: 42 bases, with reading frame beginning at the first base. Trimming at the junction amounts to 5 bases on V and 3 bases on J, and the germline ends lie 11 bases apart. Here the chain combines TRBV6-1 and TRBJ2-1; the D segment could be TRBD1, given 6 matching bases. The clonotype originates from a man aged 18 to 29 in good health and CMV-seronegative. The sequenced sample consisted of PBMCs. The encoded CDR3 is CASSSDRIYNEQFF. The sequenced DNA: TGTGCCAGCAGTTCAGACAGGATCTACAATGAGCAGTTCTTC.